These 27 T cell receptor beta chains originate from one sample sequenced in a study of blood T cell repertoires in COVID-19 (dated by TCRdb to 2020 to 2022). Libraries were prepared through the immunoSEQ multiplex PCR assay. In its TCRdb copy, this immuneACCESS table keeps in-frame sequences only and misses some clones. Where compared with another copy, unresolved V genes explain less than half of these, and the others have no known cause. The sample table holds about 220,000 clones, of which 86% were seen once. The biggest ten clones account for over 3% of the sample. Sequences were obtained from PBMCs or T cells enriched from blood (not recorded which). These receptors originate from a woman in her forties with acute COVID-19.

Worth noting for this clone: The junction does not match germline at one end; this may be a read error. This sequence joins TRBV7-2 and TRBJ1-1; TRBD1 agrees at 9 bases. Per germline, CDR1 SGHTA and CDR2 FQGNSA. The CDR3 extends over 14 amino acids. The CDR3 bases are TGTGCCAGCAGCATAGGGACAGGGAACGCTGAAGCTTTCTTT. Protein: CASSIGTGNAEAFF. The full variable domain, in which reference TRBV7-2 and TRBJ1-1 provide the parts outside the CDR3, is GAGVSQSPSNKVTEKGKDVELRCDPISGHTALYWYRQSLGQGLEFLIYFQGNSAPDKSGLPSDRFSAERTGGSVSTLTIQRTQQEDSAVYLCASSIGTGNAEAFFGQGTRLTVV.

This chain links TRBV19 with TRBJ1-2; D perhaps matches TRBD1 (6 bases). The CDR3 is 15 residues long. Germline V lookup: CDR1 LNHDA, CDR2 SQIVND (reference sequence). The ends were cut back, 1 base at V and 6 bases at J, with 15 bases in the middle. CDR3 bases: TGTGCCAGTAGTATAGCGTATCAGGGGTGGAATGGCTACACCTTC. Translation: CASSIAYQGWNGYTF. Using reference TRBV19 and TRBJ1-2 for the parts outside the CDR3, the full variable domain is DGGITQSPKYLFRKEGQNVTLSCEQNLNHDAMYWYRQDPGQGLRLIYYSQIVNDFQKGDIAEGYSVSREKKESFPLTVTSAQKNPTAFYLCASSIAYQGWNGYTFGSGTRLTVV.

This chain links TRBV10-3 with TRBJ1-1, with D perhaps TRBD1 (6 bases). The CDR3 spans 16 residues. The germline V gene encodes CDR1 ENHRY and CDR2 SYGVKD. Trimming left V 6 bases short and J 5 bases short, with 22 bases between. The CDR3 is CAIRTFPGGARTEAFF. In DNA, the CDR3 is TGTGCCATCAGGACTTTTCCGGGGGGCGCGAGGACTGAAGCTTTCTTT.

This clone occurred once. The CDR3 is CASRGKSGQAEGKLFF. The CDR3 nucleotides read TGTGCCAGCAGAGGGAAGTCGGGACAGGCGGAGGGAAAACTGTTTTTT. The chain joins TRBV7-8 to TRBJ1-4; 8 positions match TRBD1. Germline V lookup: CDR1 SGHVS, CDR2 FQNEAQ. The CDR3 contains 16 residues. The J segment lost 10 bases and the V segment lost 6 bases, leaving 16 bases of the junction unmatched.

This clone was observed once. CDR3 DNA: TGCGCCAGCAGTGAGATTCAGGATCATTATAGCAATCAGCCCCAGCATTTT. It encodes CASSEIQDHYSNQPQHF. This rearrangement joins TRBV10-2 to TRBJ1-5, with D unclear. This CDR3 has 17 amino acids. The V and J ends lost 2 bases and 0 bases respectively, with 14 bases between them. Looked up from germline, CDR1 is WSHSY and CDR2 is SAAADI.

V is TRBV7-3 and J is TRBJ2-1; D is uncertain. This CDR3 has 15 residues. Deletions cut 4 bases from V and 0 bases from J, with 10 bases between. In germline, CDR1 is SGHTA, CDR2 FQGTGA. CDR3 DNA: TGTGCCAGCAGCTCAGACACCAGCTCCTACAATGAGCAGTTCTTC. As protein: CASSSDTSSYNEQFF.

The chain joins TRBV18 to TRBJ1-1; TRBD1 matches at 7 bases. The CDR3 length is 13 residues. J was trimmed by 3 bases and V by 3 bases; bases with no gene match: 1. Germline V gene sequence: CDR1 KGHSH, CDR2 LQKENI. DNA for the CDR3: TGTGCCAGCTCACCCGACAGGGACACTGAAGCTTTCTTT. It is translated as CASSPDRDTEAFF. The full variable domain, its missing parts supplied by reference TRBV18 and TRBJ1-1, is NAGVMQNPRHLVRRRGQEARLRCSPMKGHSHVYWYRQLPEEGLKFMVYLQKENIIDESGMPKERFSAEFPKEGPSILRIQQVVRGDSAAYFCASSPDRDTEAFFGQGTRLTVV.

V and J are TRBV5-8 and TRBJ1-2; TRBD1 matches at 10 bases. In germline, CDR1 is SGHTS, CDR2 YDEGEE. CDR3 length: 13 residues. Trimming removed 4 bases from V and 11 bases from J; junction bases left unmatched: 8. The CDR3 coding sequence is TGTGCCAGCAGCCTGACAGGGGGCAACTGGTACACCTTC. Translation gives CASSLTGGNWYTF.

In DNA, the CDR3 is TGTGCCAGCAGTTACTCGCAGGGGATCTATGGCTACACCTTC. Its translation: CASSYSQGIYGYTF. J is TRBJ1-2 and V is TRBV6-2 or TRBV6-3, with D perhaps TRBD1 (6 bases). Trimming stripped 0 bases from V and 4 bases from J, with 9 bases between. The length of the CDR3 is 14 residues. Germline CDR1 and CDR2: MNHEY and SVGEGT.

CDR3 protein: CASSYTPGTGRISKGEQYF. As DNA, the CDR3 is TGTGCCAGCAGTTACACTCCCGGGACAGGCCGTATTTCAAAGGGTGAGCAGTACTTC. The chain carries TRBV6-2 or TRBV6-3 and TRBJ2-7; 8 bases line up with TRBD1. Trimming cost V 2 bases and J 7 bases; bases outside gene matches: 22. This CDR3 has 19 amino acids. Germline V lookup: CDR1 MNHEY, CDR2 SVGEGT.

The chain has TRBV19 and TRBJ1-4; D is possibly TRBD1 (5 bases). The V and J ends lost 4 bases and 0 bases respectively, with 18 bases between them. The CDR3 has 18 residues. From germline, CDR1 is LNHDA and CDR2 SQIVND (reference sequence). CDR3 residues: CASSTGLVDRATNEKLFF. The CDR3 DNA reads as TGTGCCAGTAGTACAGGGTTGGTGGACCGTGCAACTAATGAAAAACTGTTTTTT.

The J gene is TRBJ2-7, the V gene TRBV10-2; D unresolved. The V end lost 5 bases, the J end lost 2 bases, and 16 bases lay between the germline ends. This CDR3 is 15 amino acids long. Germline V gene data show CDR1 as WSHSY and CDR2 as SAAADI. In nucleotides, the CDR3 is TGCGCCAGCAGTTCTGAAACTCCGACACCCTACGAGCAGTACGTC. Its translation is CASSSETPTPYEQYV.

The V call is TRBV6-6, the J call TRBJ1-2, with D perhaps matching TRBD1 (6 bases). This CDR3 has 16 amino acids. Trimming stripped 2 bases from V and 3 bases from J, with 16 bases between. Germline CDR1 reads MNHNY; CDR2 reads SVGAGI (reference sequence). CDR3 region: CASSYPSGGEDYGYTF. CDR3 DNA sequence: TGTGCCAGCAGTTACCCCAGCGGGGGCGAAGACTATGGCTACACCTTC.

The rearrangement joins TRBV4-3 to TRBJ1-2; D remains ambiguous. The CDR3 has 15 residues. The germline V gene has CDR1 LGHNA and CDR2 YSLEER. Trimming stripped 1 base from V and 7 bases from J, with 16 bases between. The CDR3 region is CASSQGPTNLVGYTF. As DNA, the CDR3 is TGCGCCAGCAGCCAAGGCCCGACAAACTTAGTTGGCTACACCTTC.

The chain links TRBV4-1 to TRBJ1-4; possibly TRBD1 for D (6 bases). CDR1 is MGHRA and CDR2 is YSYEKL in the germline V gene. The CDR3 contains 15 residues. V was shortened by 0 bases and J by 8 bases, with 13 bases between the two germline ends. CDR3 region: CASSQEGGIREKLFF. CDR3 coding DNA: TGCGCCAGCAGCCAAGAAGGGGGAATCAGGGAAAAACTGTTTTTT.

J is TRBJ2-2 and V is TRBV2, with TRBD2 matching 9 bases. Germline-derived CDR1 and CDR2 are SNHLY and FYNNEI. The CDR3 contains 14 residues. V was pared by 6 bases and J by 7 bases, with 6 bases of the junction left unmatched. The CDR3 loop is CASRVRGGSGELFF. For the CDR3, the DNA is TGTGCCAGCAGGGTGCGGGGGGGCAGCGGGGAGCTGTTTTTT.

This rearrangement joins TRBV21-1 to TRBJ1-2; the listed D gene, TRBD1, was not tested against the DNA. TRBV21-1 has pseudogene status. This CDR3 region has 13 residues. CDR3 coding DNA: TGTGCCAGCCCCTCCTCGGACAGTAATGGCTACACCTTC. This sequence encodes CASPSSDSNGYTF.

The rearrangement uses TRBV6-5 and TRBJ1-5; unclear D gene. Germline V gene data show CDR1 as MNHEY and CDR2 as SVGAGI. The length of the CDR3 is 15 residues. Trimming stripped 6 bases from V and 0 bases from J, with 12 bases between. In DNA, the CDR3 is TGTGCCAGCAGCAACGGCGGTTATAGCAATCAGCCCCAGCATTTT. Translated: CASSNGGYSNQPQHF.

The chain links TRBV4-1 to TRBJ2-1, with 10 bases lining up with TRBD2. V lost 3 bases to trimming and J lost 9 bases; unmatched junction nucleotides: 14. CDR3 length equals 17 residues. The germline V gene has CDR1 MGHRA and CDR2 YSYEKL. CDR3 sequence reads: CASSQDPPAGGFGEQFF. The CDR3 nucleotides are TGCGCCAGCAGCCAGGACCCCCCAGCGGGGGGGTTCGGTGAGCAGTTCTTC.

This clone occurred once. The V gene is TRBV25-1, the J gene TRBJ1-6; TRBD1 is a possible D gene (6 bases). Germline assignment: CDR1 MGHDK and CDR2 SYGVNS. There are 14 residues in the CDR3. Trimming took off 4 bases at V and 7 bases at J, with 11 bases between the two ends. CDR3 region: CASSGRGWNSPLHF. The CDR3 DNA is TGTGCCAGCAGTGGCAGGGGATGGAATTCACCCCTCCACTTT.

CDR3 sequence (DNA): TGTGCCAGCAGCCCGACAGGAGCGAACAATTCACCCCTCCACTTT. It is translated as CASSPTGANNSPLHF. This chain uses TRBV9 with TRBJ1-6; D possibly corresponds to TRBD1 (6 bases). The V gene's germline CDR1 is SGDLS and CDR2 YYNGEE. This CDR3 contains 15 residues. Trimming took off 4 bases at V and 7 bases at J, with 15 bases between the two ends.

The chain joins TRBV7-9 to TRBJ2-5; D remains unclear. V gave up 2 bases and J gave up 1 base, with 5 bases separating them. Germline values: CDR1 SEHNR, CDR2 FQNEAQ (reference sequence). The CDR3 is 13 residues long. The CDR3 DNA is TGTGCCAGCAGCTTACATTTCCAAGAGACCCAGTACTTC. This encodes CASSLHFQETQYF.

This clone is a singleton in its sample. The V gene is TRBV15, the J gene TRBJ2-1, with a possible D match to TRBD1 (6 bases). V lost 1 base to trimming and J lost 4 bases, with 14 bases between them. The CDR3 covers 16 residues. Germline CDR1 LNHNV, CDR2 YYDKDF (reference sequence). The CDR3 is CATSRGLQGRYNEQFF. The CDR3 region has the DNA TGTGCCACCAGCAGAGGTTTACAGGGACGATACAATGAGCAGTTCTTC.

The chain joins TRBV4-1 to TRBJ1-3, with TRBD1 identical over 9 bases. Germline trimming cut 2 bases from V and 2 bases from J; bases unmatched to any gene: 7. This CDR3 contains 17 residues. Germline CDR1 is MGHRA and CDR2 is YSYEKL. CDR3 sequence (DNA): TGCGCCAGCAGCCAACTCGGACAGGGGAGGGCTGGAAACACCATATATTTT. Encoded protein: CASSQLGQGRAGNTIYF.

The chain recombines TRBV5-5 with TRBJ2-5; 10 bases are a match to TRBD2. V shed 3 bases, J shed 5 bases, and the junction held 13 bases outside the gene matches. Germline loops: CDR1 SGHKS, CDR2 YYEKEE (reference sequence). The CDR3 spans 17 residues. The CDR3 spells CASSWAAAGGLRETQYF. CDR3 nucleotide sequence: TGTGCCAGCAGCTGGGCGGCAGCGGGGGGGCTCAGGGAGACCCAGTACTTC.

The chain is built from TRBV11-2 and TRBJ1-1, with TRBD1 matching 8 bases. Losses at the gene ends were 3 bases for V and 4 bases for J; bases not matched to a gene: 10. CDR3 length: 16 amino acids. CDR1 is SGHAT and CDR2 is FQNNGV in the germline V gene. As DNA, the CDR3 is TGTGCCAGCAGCTTCCTATCCCGGGACAGGCGCACTGAAGCTTTCTTT. Translated, it gives CASSFLSRDRRTEAFF.

The chain carries TRBV6-6 and TRBJ2-7; D unclear. The CDR3 runs 14 residues. V was cut by 1 base and J by 2 bases, with 9 bases left in between. Germline-derived CDR1 and CDR2 are MNHNY and SVGAGI (reference sequence). DNA for the CDR3: TGTGCCAGCAGTTACTTGGGCCTGGCCTACGAGCAGTACTTC. Its translation: CASSYLGLAYEQYF.